This TCR beta chain was recorded in a study of CD8 T cells in Susac syndrome. Reverse transcription of roughly 0.5 to 1 ug RNA was performed with random hexamers. TCRdb ran MiXCR on the immunoSEQ multiplex PCR reads and lists one entry per CDR3 protein. The sample lists approximately 74,000 distinct CDR3 sequences, 94% occurring once. Worth noting for this clonotype: Its target is not known.

The germline V gene encodes CDR1 LGHNA and CDR2 YSLEER. Trimming removed 1 base from V and 4 bases from J, with 8 bases in between. This CDR3 has 13 residues. Broader study findings: In TEMRA cells and active patients, CD8+ clonal expansion in Susac reached its peak.

FACS was used to enrich TEMRA cells, whereas the CD8+ and CD4+ T cells were obtained by negative isolation. Sample: CD8+ T cells from PBMCs. The V call is TRBV4-3, the J call TRBJ2-7; D is undetermined. The clonotype originates from a human donor with Susac syndrome. CDR3 residues: CASSQALIYEQYF. In DNA, the CDR3 is TGCGCCAGCAGCCAAGCACTAATATACGAGCAGTACTTC.